A selection of T cell receptor beta chains follows, all from one sample in a study of identical twins. TCRdb called the 5' RACE reads again in MiXCR, with one record for every CDR3 protein. Here the sample spans more than 650,000 distinct CDR3 sequences, over 5% being singletons. The sequencing sample was made of naive T cells sorted from blood. Receptor source: a man between 18 and 35 years old in good health. The CDR3 runs from the conserved cysteine through the conserved F or W. A D gene is named only where the DNA matches it firmly. Sizes are listed as once, few or many counts, or a class when the clone is expanded.

d_call: NA; v_call: TRBV20-1; clone_size: many; j_call: TRBJ2-7; cdr3_aa: CSARDPMTDSSYEQYF; cdr3_nt: TGCAGTGCTAGAGATCCGATGACAGATAGCTCCTACGAGCAGTACTTC
d_call: NA; v_call: TRBV5-1; clone_size: many; j_call: TRBJ1-4; cdr3_aa: CASSFLDGPNEKLFF; cdr3_nt: TGCGCCAGCAGCTTCTTGGACGGACCTAATGAAAAACTGTTTTTT
d_call: NA; v_call: TRBV18; clone_size: once; j_call: TRBJ1-4; cdr3_aa: CASSADRTRNEKLFF; cdr3_nt: TGTGCCAGCTCAGCAGACAGAACCAGGAATGAAAAACTGTTTTTT
d_call: NA; v_call: TRBV29-1; clone_size: many; j_call: TRBJ1-2; cdr3_aa: CSVGQPYGYTF; cdr3_nt: TGCAGCGTAGGACAGCCCTATGGCTACACCTTC
d_call: NA; v_call: TRBV28; clone_size: few; j_call: TRBJ2-4; cdr3_aa: CASGRLTKNIQYF; cdr3_nt: TGTGCCAGCGGAAGGTTAACCAAAAACATTCAGTACTTC
d_call: TRBD2; v_call: TRBV7-8; clone_size: many; j_call: TRBJ2-5; cdr3_aa: CASSLMGLAPQYF; cdr3_nt: TGTGCCAGCAGCCTAATGGGACTAGCCCCCCAGTACTTC
d_call: NA; v_call: TRBV30; clone_size: few; j_call: TRBJ2-5; cdr3_aa: CAWKQGETQYF; cdr3_nt: TGTGCCTGGAAACAGGGAGAGACCCAGTACTTC
d_call: NA; v_call: TRBV28; clone_size: few; j_call: TRBJ2-2; cdr3_aa: CASMNVGELFF; cdr3_nt: TGTGCCAGCATGAATGTTGGGGAGCTGTTTTTT
d_call: TRBD1; v_call: TRBV29-1; clone_size: many; j_call: TRBJ2-3; cdr3_aa: CSLLQGEDTQYF; cdr3_nt: TGCAGTCTACTACAGGGGGAGGATACGCAGTATTTT
d_call: NA; v_call: TRBV25-1; clone_size: few; j_call: TRBJ2-5; cdr3_aa: CASSEISTGKVQETQYF; cdr3_nt: TGTGCCAGCAGTGAGATATCCACAGGGAAGGTCCAAGAGACCCAGTACTTC